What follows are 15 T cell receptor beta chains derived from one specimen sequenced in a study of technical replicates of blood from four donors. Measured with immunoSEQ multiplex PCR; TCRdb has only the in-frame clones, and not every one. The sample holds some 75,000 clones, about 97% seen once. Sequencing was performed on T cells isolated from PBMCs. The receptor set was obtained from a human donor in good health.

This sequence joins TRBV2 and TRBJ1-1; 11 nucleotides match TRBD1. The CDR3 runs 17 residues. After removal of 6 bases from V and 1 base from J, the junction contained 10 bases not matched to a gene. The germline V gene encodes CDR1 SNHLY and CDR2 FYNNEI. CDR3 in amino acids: CASRLLGTGGPNTEAFF. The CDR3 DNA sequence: TGTGCCAGCAGACTACTAGGGACAGGGGGACCGAACACTGAAGCTTTCTTT.

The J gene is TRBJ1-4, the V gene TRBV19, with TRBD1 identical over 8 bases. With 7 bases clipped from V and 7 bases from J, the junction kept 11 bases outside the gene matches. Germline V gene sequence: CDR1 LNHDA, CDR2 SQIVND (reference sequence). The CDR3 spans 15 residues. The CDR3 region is CASTSQPGGREKLFF. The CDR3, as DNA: TGTGCCAGTACCTCCCAACCAGGGGGCCGTGAAAAACTGTTTTTT. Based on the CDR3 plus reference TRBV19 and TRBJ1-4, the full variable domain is DGGITQSPKYLFRKEGQNVTLSCEQNLNHDAMYWYRQDPGQGLRLIYYSQIVNDFQKGDIAEGYSVSREKKESFPLTVTSAQKNPTAFYLCASTSQPGGREKLFFGSGTQLSVL.

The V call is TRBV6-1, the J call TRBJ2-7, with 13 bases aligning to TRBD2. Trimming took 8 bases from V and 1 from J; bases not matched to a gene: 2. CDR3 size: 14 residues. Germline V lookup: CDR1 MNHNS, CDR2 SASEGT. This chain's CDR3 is CASGTSGISYEQYF. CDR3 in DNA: TGTGCCAGCGGGACTAGCGGGATATCCTACGAGCAGTACTTC.

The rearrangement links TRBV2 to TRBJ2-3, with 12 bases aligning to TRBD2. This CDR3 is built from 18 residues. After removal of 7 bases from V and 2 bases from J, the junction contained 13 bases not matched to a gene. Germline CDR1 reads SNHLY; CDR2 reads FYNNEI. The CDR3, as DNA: TGTGCCAGCACCTCCTTAAACCTAGCGGGAGGGGTCACAGATACGCAGTATTTT. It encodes CASTSLNLAGGVTDTQYF.

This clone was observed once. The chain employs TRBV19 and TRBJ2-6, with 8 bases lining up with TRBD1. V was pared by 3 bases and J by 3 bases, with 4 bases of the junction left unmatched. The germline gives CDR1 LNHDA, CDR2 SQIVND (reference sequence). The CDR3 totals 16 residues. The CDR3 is CASSIAGGYGANVLTF. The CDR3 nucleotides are TGTGCCAGTAGTATTGCAGGGGGCTATGGGGCCAACGTCCTGACTTTC.

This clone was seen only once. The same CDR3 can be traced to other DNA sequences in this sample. The CDR3 sequence is CASSVGGTEAFF. The CDR3 nucleotides read TGTGCCAGCAGCGTCGGAGGGACTGAAGCTTTCTTT. The V gene is TRBV9, the J gene TRBJ1-1; D unclear. Per germline, CDR1 SGDLS and CDR2 YYNGEE. CDR3 length: 12 residues. Deletions cut 2 bases from V and 5 bases from J, with 7 bases between.

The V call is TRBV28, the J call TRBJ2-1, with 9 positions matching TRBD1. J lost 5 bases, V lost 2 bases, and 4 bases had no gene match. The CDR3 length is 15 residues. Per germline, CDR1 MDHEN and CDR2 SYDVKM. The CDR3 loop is CASSLRTGANNEQFF. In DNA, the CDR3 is TGTGCCAGCAGTTTAAGGACAGGGGCTAACAATGAGCAGTTCTTC.

The CDR3 sequence is CASSYTTGTDTQYF. The CDR3 coding sequence is TGTGCCAGCAGTTACACTACTGGAACAGATACGCAGTATTTT. This sequence joins TRBV6-6 and TRBJ2-3; D is undetermined. Germline CDR1 reads MNHNY; CDR2 reads SVGAGI (reference sequence). This CDR3 contains 14 residues. V was shortened by 2 bases and J by 3 bases, with 9 bases between the two germline ends.

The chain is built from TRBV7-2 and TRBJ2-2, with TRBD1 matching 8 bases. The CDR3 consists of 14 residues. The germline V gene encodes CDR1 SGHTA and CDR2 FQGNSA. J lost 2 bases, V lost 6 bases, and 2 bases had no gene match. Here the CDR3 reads CASRGQGNTGELFF. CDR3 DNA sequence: TGTGCCAGCAGAGGACAGGGTAACACCGGGGAGCTGTTTTTT.

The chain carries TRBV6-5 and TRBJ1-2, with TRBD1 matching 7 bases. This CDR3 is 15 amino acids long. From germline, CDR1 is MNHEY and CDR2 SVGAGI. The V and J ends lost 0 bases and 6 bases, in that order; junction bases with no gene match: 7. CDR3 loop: CASSYSASTGDGYTF. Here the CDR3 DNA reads TGTGCCAGCAGTTACTCGGCATCAACAGGGGATGGCTACACCTTC.

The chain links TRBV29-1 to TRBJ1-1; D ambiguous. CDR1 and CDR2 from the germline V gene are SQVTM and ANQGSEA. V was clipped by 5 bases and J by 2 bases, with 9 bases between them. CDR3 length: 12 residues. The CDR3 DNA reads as TGCAGCGTTCGGAGTTACAACACTGAAGCTTTCTTT. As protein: CSVRSYNTEAFF. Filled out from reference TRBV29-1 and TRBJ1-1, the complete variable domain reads SAVISQKPSRDICQRGTSLTIQCQVDSQVTMMFWYRQQPGQSLTLIATANQGSEATYESGFVIDKFPISRPNLTFSTLTVSNMSPEDSSIYLCSVRSYNTEAFFGQGTRLTVV.

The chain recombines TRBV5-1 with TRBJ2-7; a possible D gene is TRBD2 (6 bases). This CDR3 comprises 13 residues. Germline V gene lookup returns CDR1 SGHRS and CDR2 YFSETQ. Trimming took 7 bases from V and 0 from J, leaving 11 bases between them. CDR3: CASWEANSYEQYF. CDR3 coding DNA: TGCGCCAGCTGGGAGGCTAACTCCTACGAGCAGTACTTC. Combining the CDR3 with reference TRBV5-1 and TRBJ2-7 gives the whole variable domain KAGVTQTPRYLIKTRGQQVTLSCSPISGHRSVSWYQQTPGQGLQFLFEYFSETQRNKGNFPGRFSGRQFSNSRSEMNVSTLELGDSALYLCASWEANSYEQYFGPGTRLTVT.

The CDR3 nucleotides read TGTGCCAGCAGCCCCAGCGTGGAAGGACTAGGGAGGGATACGCAGTATTTT. Its protein product is CASSPSVEGLGRDTQYF. The gene calls are TRBV7-3 and TRBJ2-3, with 7 bases lining up with TRBD2. The trim removed 5 bases at V and 6 bases at J, leaving 17 bases unmatched. The CDR3 contains 17 residues. CDR1 is SGHTA, CDR2 FQGTGA, per germline.

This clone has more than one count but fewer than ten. CDR3 nucleotides: TGCGCCAGCAGTCAATTCCCCGGGCAGGGGGCGATTAAGGACGAGCAGTACTTC. It specifies CASSQFPGQGAIKDEQYF. The gene calls are TRBV23-1 and TRBJ2-7; 8 nucleotides align to TRBD1. Being an ORF, TRBV23-1 has a function that is uncertain. The V segment lost 1 base and the J segment 5 bases; nucleotides outside the gene matches: 16. There are 18 residues in the CDR3.

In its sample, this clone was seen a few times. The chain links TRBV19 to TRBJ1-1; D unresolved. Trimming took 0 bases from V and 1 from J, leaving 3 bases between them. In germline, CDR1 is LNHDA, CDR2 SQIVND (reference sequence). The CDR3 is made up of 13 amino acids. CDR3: CASSIDWNTEAFF. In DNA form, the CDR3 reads TGTGCCAGTAGTATAGACTGGAACACTGAAGCTTTCTTT.